The 27 T cell receptor beta chains below come from one sample, sequenced in a study of vaccination effects on CD4 cells after COVID-19. The ViraFEST assay expanded antigen-specific CD4+ T cells with viral peptide pools before sequencing. Scientists isolated CD4+ T cells after an approximately 10-day culture period ended. The method was immunoSEQ multiplex PCR; TCRdb's version includes in-frame clones alone and lacks a portion of them. The sample comprises about 7,400 clones, approximately 74% of which are singletons, and about 12% rests with the top ten. These receptors' targets are unknown. The specimen was CD4+ T cells from PBMCs cultured with HCoV-229E spike peptides, collected before COVID-19 vaccination. The source is a human donor who received a COVID-19 vaccine.

The chain recombines TRBV15 with TRBJ1-1, with TRBD1 as a possible D gene (5 bases). The CDR3 runs 16 residues. From germline, CDR1 is LNHNV and CDR2 YYDKDF (reference sequence). Trimming removed 3 bases at V and 0 bases at J, with 14 bases between. The CDR3 reads CATSSPQGMMNTEAFF. The CDR3 DNA is TGTGCCACCAGCAGTCCTCAGGGAATGATGAACACTGAAGCTTTCTTT.

The CDR3 protein is CASRVQGPNGYTF. As DNA, the CDR3 is TGTGCCAGTAGGGTACAGGGACCTAATGGCTACACCTTC. The V call is TRBV19, the J call TRBJ1-2; tentative D call: TRBD1 (6 bases). Germline V gene sequence: CDR1 LNHDA, CDR2 SQIVND (reference sequence). The CDR3 runs 13 residues. Trimming shortened V by 6 bases and J by 6 bases, and 14 bases separated the two germline ends.

The V call is TRBV9, the J call TRBJ1-1, with D perhaps matching TRBD1 (5 bases). Germline CDR1 reads SGDLS; CDR2 reads YYNGEE. The length of the CDR3 is 15 residues. The germline V and J ends were trimmed by 3 bases and 2 bases, with 14 bases remaining between them. The CDR3 DNA sequence: TGTGCCAGCAGCGCCCAGACAGCCGATAACACTGAAGCTTTCTTT. Translating it yields CASSAQTADNTEAFF.

The rearrangement uses TRBV7-2 and TRBJ1-6; D is uncertain. CDR1 and CDR2 from the germline V gene are SGHTA and FQGNSA. The CDR3 runs to 15 residues. V lost 1 base to trimming and J lost 9 bases, with 13 bases between them. CDR3 in DNA: TGTGCCAGCAGCTTAGGGAGCGGGCTTGGTTCACCCCTCCACTTT. This encodes CASSLGSGLGSPLHF. The full variable domain, completed using reference TRBV7-2 and TRBJ1-6, is GAGVSQSPSNKVTEKGKDVELRCDPISGHTALYWYRQSLGQGLEFLIYFQGNSAPDKSGLPSDRFSAERTGGSVSTLTIQRTQQEDSAVYLCASSLGSGLGSPLHFGNGTRLTVT.

This clone has just a few counts. The rearrangement uses TRBV3-1 (or the pseudogene TRBV3-2) and TRBJ1-2; TRBD1 might be the D (5 bases). CDR1 and CDR2 from the germline V gene are LGHDT and YNNKEL (reference sequence). V was clipped by 0 bases and J by 8 bases, with 13 bases between them. This CDR3 has 14 amino acids. The CDR3 nucleotides read TGTGCCAGCAGCCAAGATAGAGGGGCAGGCGGCTACACCTTC. Encoded protein: CASSQDRGAGGYTF.

The CDR3 loop is CASSLVGLRGYTF. CDR3 nucleotide sequence: TGTGCCAGCAGTTTGGTCGGGTTACGCGGCTACACCTTC. The chain uses TRBV12-3 or TRBV12-4 and TRBJ1-2; D remains ambiguous. CDR3 size: 13 residues. The V and J ends lost 3 bases and 8 bases respectively, with 13 bases between them.

The chain combines TRBV19 with TRBJ1-1; 7 bases match TRBD1. J lost 7 bases, V lost 6 bases, and 17 bases had no gene match. The CDR3 runs to 16 residues. The germline gives CDR1 LNHDA, CDR2 SQIVND (reference sequence). In nucleotides, the CDR3 is TGTGCCAGTAGGGGCCCTAAGGACAGGCTGACCTTTGAAGCTTTCTTT. The encoded protein is CASRGPKDRLTFEAFF.

The genes are TRBV15 and TRBJ2-5; 9 bases are a match to TRBD1. From germline, CDR1 is LNHNV and CDR2 YYDKDF (reference sequence). The CDR3 has 14 amino acids. V trimming: 7 bases; J trimming: 4 bases; junction bases outside the gene matches: 7. The CDR3 is CATNPDRGRETQYF. In DNA form, the CDR3 reads TGTGCCACCAACCCGGACAGGGGACGAGAGACCCAGTACTTC.

The chain couples TRBV11-2 to TRBJ1-1; D possibly corresponds to TRBD1 (6 bases). The ends were cut back, 5 bases at V and 7 bases at J, with 11 bases in the middle. This CDR3 comprises 12 residues. Germline CDR1 and CDR2: SGHAT and FQNNGV. The CDR3 loop is CASSIPQGEAFF. CDR3 coding DNA: TGTGCCAGCAGCATCCCACAGGGTGAAGCTTTCTTT.

The rearrangement uses TRBV6-5 and TRBJ2-7; 12 bases line up with TRBD2. The CDR3 is 15 residues long. Germline V gene lookup returns CDR1 MNHEY and CDR2 SVGAGI. The V segment lost 5 bases and the J segment 5 bases; nucleotides outside the gene matches: 7. The CDR3 DNA follows: TGTGCCAGCAGTCTAGCGACTAGCGGGAGCAACGAGCAGTACTTC. It codes for CASSLATSGSNEQYF.

The CDR3 is CASSRIPDEAGYTF. DNA of the CDR3: TGTGCCAGCAGTCGCATCCCCGACGAGGCGGGCTACACCTTC. This chain links TRBV6-6 with TRBJ1-2; D gene ambiguous. The CDR3 sequence is 14 residues long. Germline CDR1 reads MNHNY; CDR2 reads SVGAGI (reference sequence). V gave up 5 bases and J gave up 8 bases, with 18 bases separating them.

This clone was counted a few times. The rearrangement links TRBV2 to TRBJ1-3; 8 bases agree with TRBD1. The V gene's germline CDR1 is SNHLY and CDR2 FYNNEI. Trimming removed 8 bases from V and 3 bases from J; junction bases left unmatched: 0. The CDR3 is 12 residues long. CDR3 residues: CASGQGGNTIYF. CDR3 DNA: TGTGCCAGCGGACAGGGTGGAAACACCATATATTTT. The full variable domain, its missing parts supplied by reference TRBV2 and TRBJ1-3, is EPEVTQTPSHQVTQMGQEVILRCVPISNHLYFYWYRQILGQKVEFLVSFYNNEISEKSEIFDDQFSVERPDGSNFTLKIRSTKLEDSAMYFCASGQGGNTIYFGEGSWLTVV.

The chain is built from TRBV11-3 and TRBJ2-3; no clear D. Germline CDR1 reads SGHNT; CDR2 reads YENEEA. V was cut by 5 bases and J by 5 bases, with 8 bases left in between. The CDR3 is 12 amino acids. Here the CDR3 reads CASSAAGDTQYF. The CDR3 bases are TGTGCCAGCAGCGCAGCTGGAGATACGCAGTATTTT.

J is TRBJ2-7 and V is TRBV11-3; D may be TRBD1 (6 bases). There are 14 residues in the CDR3. V was pared by 1 base and J by 4 bases, with 11 bases between. Germline-derived CDR1 and CDR2 are SGHNT and YENEEA. The DNA for the CDR3 is TGTGCCAGCAGCTTAGCAGGGGATCAGTACGAGCAGTACTTC. It translates to CASSLAGDQYEQYF.

The V and J genes are TRBV7-9 and TRBJ1-2, with 7 bases fitting TRBD1. The CDR3 is 12 residues long. The V and J ends lost 1 base and 7 bases, in that order; junction bases with no gene match: 0. Germline-derived CDR1 and CDR2 are SEHNR and FQNEAQ (reference sequence). The CDR3 spells CASSLGQGGYTF. The CDR3 bases are TGTGCCAGCAGCTTAGGACAGGGTGGCTACACCTTC.

This clone showed up just a few times. The CDR3 region has the DNA TGTGCCATCCGAATCTCCGGGACAGAGGTCACTGAAGCTTTCTTT. Encoded protein: CAIRISGTEVTEAFF. V gene TRBV19 combines with J gene TRBJ1-1, with 7 bases lining up with TRBD1. The CDR3 sequence is 15 residues long. Germline V CDR1 and CDR2: LNHDA, SQIVND (reference sequence). Unmatched junction bases numbered 15, after V lost 10 bases and J lost 4 bases.

J is TRBJ1-6 and V is TRBV6-2 or TRBV6-3, with 9 bases matching TRBD1. Germline trimming cut 2 bases from V and 4 bases from J; bases unmatched to any gene: 6. Germline lookup yields CDR1 MNHEY and CDR2 SVGEGT. CDR3 size: 17 residues. CDR3 amino acids: CASSYPGQGLYNSPLHF. The DNA for the CDR3 is TGTGCCAGCAGTTACCCGGGACAGGGTCTTTATAATTCACCCCTCCACTTT.

This clone was seen more than once but under ten times. The rearrangement joins TRBV4-1 to TRBJ2-2; unclear D gene. This CDR3 is 17 amino acids long. Germline values: CDR1 MGHRA, CDR2 YSYEKL. Trimming pared 3 bases from V and 1 base from J, leaving 15 bases between. CDR3 in DNA: TGCGCCAGCAGCCAGAGAAGGGTCCTTCAGAACACCGGGGAGCTGTTTTTT. Amino acid sequence: CASSQRRVLQNTGELFF.

The chain is built from TRBV6-5 and TRBJ2-6, with D hard to call. Per germline, CDR1 MNHEY and CDR2 SVGAGI. The CDR3 is 14 amino acids. Trimming removed 7 bases at V and 0 bases at J, with 7 bases between. Here the CDR3 reads CASTRTSGANVLTF. As DNA, the CDR3 is TGTGCCAGCACCCGGACCTCTGGGGCCAACGTCCTGACTTTC.

The V gene is TRBV18, the J gene TRBJ2-3; weak D call: TRBD2 (6 bases). The V gene lost 0 bases and the J gene lost 4 bases, with 8 bases spanning the gap. CDR1 and CDR2 from the germline V gene are KGHSH and LQKENI. This CDR3 spans 14 amino acids. In DNA, the CDR3 is TGTGCCAGCTCACCACCTAGCGGCGCAGATACGCAGTATTTT. Amino acids: CASSPPSGADTQYF.

This chain links TRBV27 with TRBJ1-1; unclear D gene. Germline V gene sequence: CDR1 MNHEY, CDR2 SMNVEV (reference sequence). The germline V and J ends were trimmed by 8 bases and 3 bases, with 7 bases remaining between them. The CDR3 length is 11 residues. CDR3 protein: CASGFYTEAFF. In DNA form, the CDR3 reads TGTGCCAGCGGCTTTTACACTGAAGCTTTCTTT.

This clone was counted between two and nine times. The chain carries TRBV6-4 and TRBJ1-2; D not certain. Germline loops: CDR1 MRHNA, CDR2 SNTAGT. Trimming removed 0 bases at V and 3 bases at J, with 8 bases between. This CDR3 is 14 amino acids long. The chain's CDR3 is CASSDSDRYYGYTF. The CDR3 bases are TGTGCCAGCAGTGACTCGGACCGATACTATGGCTACACCTTC.

The rearrangement uses TRBV7-9 and TRBJ1-3, with D possibly matching TRBD1 (5 bases). The germline V gene encodes CDR1 SEHNR and CDR2 FQNEAQ (reference sequence). V was cut by 1 base and J by 14 bases, with 9 bases left in between. This CDR3 comprises 11 residues. The DNA for the CDR3 is TGTGCCAGCAGCTTAGAGGGGCCGGTATATTTT. Protein: CASSLEGPVYF. Complete variable domain (other parts from reference TRBV7-9 and TRBJ1-3): DTGVSQNPRHKITKRGQNVTFRCDPISEHNRLYWYRQTLGQGPEFLTYFQNEAQLEKSRLLSDRFSAERPKGSFSTLEIQRTEQGDSAMYLCASSLEGPVYFGEGSWLTVV.

In its sample, this clone was seen once. This chain joins TRBV15 and TRBJ1-2, with 10 positions matching TRBD1. V lost 3 bases, J lost 8 bases, and 6 bases stayed unmatched. Germline CDR1 reads LNHNV; CDR2 reads YYDKDF (reference sequence). The CDR3 totals 14 residues. CDR3: CATSSDRGLGGYTF. The CDR3 bases are TGTGCCACCAGCAGCGACAGGGGGCTTGGAGGCTACACCTTC.

The chain employs TRBV5-1 and TRBJ2-1; 10 bases line up with TRBD2. This CDR3 has 12 amino acids. V was pared by 3 bases and J by 9 bases, with 0 bases of the junction left unmatched. Germline CDR1 SGHRS, CDR2 YFSETQ. CDR3 residues: CASSSSGGEQFF. The CDR3 DNA is TGCGCCAGCAGCTCTAGCGGGGGTGAGCAGTTCTTC.

The V call is TRBV7-7, the J call TRBJ2-1; D is unresolved. Trimming removed 1 base from V and 6 bases from J, with 16 bases in between. This CDR3 is built from 16 residues. Per the germline V gene, CDR1 is SSHAT and CDR2 is FNYEAQ (reference sequence). As DNA, the CDR3 is TGTGCCAGCAGCTTAGGGCGCATGACGTCCATCAATGAGCAGTTCTTC. This encodes CASSLGRMTSINEQFF.

This clone appeared a few times. The J gene is TRBJ2-2, the V gene TRBV4-1; the D gene is possibly TRBD1 (5 bases). Germline CDR1 is MGHRA and CDR2 is YSYEKL. The length of the CDR3 is 13 residues. V was shortened by 6 bases and J by 5 bases, with 10 bases between the two germline ends. CDR3 sequence (DNA): TGCGCCAGCAGTGAAGGACAAACCGGGGAGCTGTTTTTT. Its translation: CASSEGQTGELFF.